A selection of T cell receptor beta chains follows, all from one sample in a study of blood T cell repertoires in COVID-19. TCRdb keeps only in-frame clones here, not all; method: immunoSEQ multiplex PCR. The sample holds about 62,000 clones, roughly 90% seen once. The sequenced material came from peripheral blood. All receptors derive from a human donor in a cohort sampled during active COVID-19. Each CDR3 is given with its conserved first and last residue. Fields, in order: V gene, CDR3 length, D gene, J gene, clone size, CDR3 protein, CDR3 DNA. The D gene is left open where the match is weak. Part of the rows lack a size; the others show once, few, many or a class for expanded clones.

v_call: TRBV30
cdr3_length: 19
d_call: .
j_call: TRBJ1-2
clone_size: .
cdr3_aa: CAWSVPPWDGTGANYGYTF
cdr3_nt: TGTGCCTGGAGTGTTCCCCCCTGGGATGGGACGGGAGCTAACTATGGCTACACCTTC

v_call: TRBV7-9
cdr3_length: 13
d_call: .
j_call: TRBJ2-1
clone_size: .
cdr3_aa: CASSFRLEYEQFF
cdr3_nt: TGTGCCAGCAGCTTTAGGCTAGAATATGAGCAGTTCTTC

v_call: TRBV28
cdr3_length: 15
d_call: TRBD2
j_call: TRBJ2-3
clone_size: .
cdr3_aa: CASSSLAELVDTQYF
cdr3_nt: TGTGCCAGCAGTTCCCTAGCGGAATTGGTAGATACGCAGTATTTT

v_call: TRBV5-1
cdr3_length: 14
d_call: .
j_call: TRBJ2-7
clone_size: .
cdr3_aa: CASSSMEGTYEQYF
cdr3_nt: TGCGCCAGCAGTTCCATGGAGGGGACCTACGAGCAGTACTTC

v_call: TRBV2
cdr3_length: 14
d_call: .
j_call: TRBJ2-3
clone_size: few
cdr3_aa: CASSDMGLSYAEYF
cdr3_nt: TGTGCCAGCAGTGATATGGGACTCTCATACGCAGAGTATTTT

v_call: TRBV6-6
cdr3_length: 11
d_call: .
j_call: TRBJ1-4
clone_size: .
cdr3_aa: CASSFNEKLFF
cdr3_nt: TGTGCCAGCAGCTTTAATGAAAAACTGTTTTTT

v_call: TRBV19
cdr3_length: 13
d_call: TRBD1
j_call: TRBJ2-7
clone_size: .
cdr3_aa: CASGTGGFYEQYF
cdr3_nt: TGTGCCAGCGGGACAGGGGGATTTTACGAGCAGTACTTC

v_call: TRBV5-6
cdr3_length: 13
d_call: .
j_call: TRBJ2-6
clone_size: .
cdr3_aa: CASSLSGANVLTF
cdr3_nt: TGTGCCAGCAGCCTTTCTGGGGCCAACGTCCTGACTTTC

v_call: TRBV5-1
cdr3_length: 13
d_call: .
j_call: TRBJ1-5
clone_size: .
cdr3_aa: CASIPYSNQPQHF
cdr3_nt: TGCGCCAGCATTCCGTATAGCAATCAGCCCCAGCATTTT

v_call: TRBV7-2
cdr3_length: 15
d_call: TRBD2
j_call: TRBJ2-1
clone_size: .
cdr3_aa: CASSESASGVYEQFF
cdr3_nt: TGTGCCAGCAGCGAGTCGGCTAGCGGGGTGTATGAGCAGTTCTTC

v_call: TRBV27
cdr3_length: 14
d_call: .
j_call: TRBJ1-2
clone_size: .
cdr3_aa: CASSLIGGNYGYTF
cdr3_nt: TGTGCCAGCAGTTTAATCGGGGGTAACTATGGCTACACCTTC

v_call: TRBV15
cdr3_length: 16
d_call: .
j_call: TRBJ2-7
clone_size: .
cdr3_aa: CATSRVHGGDSYEQYF
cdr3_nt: TGTGCCACCAGCAGAGTCCACGGGGGTGACTCCTACGAGCAGTACTTC

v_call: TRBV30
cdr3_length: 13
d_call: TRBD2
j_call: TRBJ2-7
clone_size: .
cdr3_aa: CAQSVAGGYEQYF
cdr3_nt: TGTGCCCAAAGCGTAGCGGGGGGTTACGAGCAGTACTTC

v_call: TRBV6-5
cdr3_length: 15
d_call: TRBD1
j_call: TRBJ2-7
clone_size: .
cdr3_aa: CASSYSRDRAYEQYF
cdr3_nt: TGTGCCAGCAGTTACTCCCGGGACAGAGCCTACGAGCAGTACTTC

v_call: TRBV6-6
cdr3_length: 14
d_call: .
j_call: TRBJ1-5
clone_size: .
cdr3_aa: CASSLANSNQPQHF
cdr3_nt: TGTGCCAGTTCATTAGCGAATAGCAATCAGCCCCAGCATTTT

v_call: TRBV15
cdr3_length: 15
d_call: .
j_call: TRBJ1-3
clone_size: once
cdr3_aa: CATSRELAPGNTIYF
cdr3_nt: TGTGCCACCAGCAGAGAGTTGGCCCCTGGAAACACCATATATTTT

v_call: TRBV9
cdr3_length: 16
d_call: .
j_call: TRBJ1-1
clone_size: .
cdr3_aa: CASSVVDRPMNTEAFF
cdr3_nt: TGTGCCAGCAGCGTAGTAGACAGACCAATGAACACTGAAGCTTTCTTT

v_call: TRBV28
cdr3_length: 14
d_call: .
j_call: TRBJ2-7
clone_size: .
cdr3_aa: CASSKQAGLNEQYF
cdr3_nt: TGTGCCAGCAGTAAACAGGCGGGGCTAAACGAGCAGTACTTC

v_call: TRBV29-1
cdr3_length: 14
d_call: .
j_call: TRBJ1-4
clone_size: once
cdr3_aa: CSVEDSPGGEKLFF
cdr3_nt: TGCAGCGTTGAAGACAGCCCGGGGGGTGAAAAACTGTTTTTT

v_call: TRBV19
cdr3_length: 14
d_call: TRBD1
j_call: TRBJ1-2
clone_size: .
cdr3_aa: CASSIWDSTYGYTF
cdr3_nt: TGTGCCAGTAGTATATGGGACAGCACCTATGGCTACACCTTC

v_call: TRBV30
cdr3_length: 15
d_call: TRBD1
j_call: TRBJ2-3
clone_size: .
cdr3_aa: CAWSSGQGQTDTQYF
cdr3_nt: TGTGCCTGGAGTTCGGGACAGGGGCAGACAGATACGCAGTATTTT

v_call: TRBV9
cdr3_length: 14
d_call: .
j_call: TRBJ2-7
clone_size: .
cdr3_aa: CASSAATGVYEQYF
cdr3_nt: TGTGCCAGCAGCGCGGCGACGGGAGTCTACGAGCAGTACTTC

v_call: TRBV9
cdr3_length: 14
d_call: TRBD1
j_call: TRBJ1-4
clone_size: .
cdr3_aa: CASSATGGNEKLFF
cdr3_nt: TGTGCCAGCAGCGCGACAGGGGGGAATGAAAAACTGTTTTTT

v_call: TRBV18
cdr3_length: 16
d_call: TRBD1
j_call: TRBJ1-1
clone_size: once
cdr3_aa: CASSPTQTGGANEAFF
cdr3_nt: TGTGCCAGCTCACCTACTCAGACAGGGGGCGCGAATGAAGCTTTCTTT

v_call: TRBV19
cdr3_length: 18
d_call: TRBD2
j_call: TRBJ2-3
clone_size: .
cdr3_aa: CASSIDMDGGTSTDTQYF
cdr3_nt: TGTGCCAGTAGTATAGATATGGACGGGGGGACCAGCACAGATACGCAGTATTTT

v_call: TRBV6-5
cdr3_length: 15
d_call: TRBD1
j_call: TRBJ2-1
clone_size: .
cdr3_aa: CASSRTGTDYNEQFF
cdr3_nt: TGTGCCAGCAGTCGAACCGGGACAGACTACAATGAGCAGTTCTTC

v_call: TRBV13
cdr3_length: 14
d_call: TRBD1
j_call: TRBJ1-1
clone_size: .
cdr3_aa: CASSLGRQGVEAFF
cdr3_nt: TGTGCCAGCAGCTTAGGTAGACAGGGAGTTGAAGCTTTCTTT

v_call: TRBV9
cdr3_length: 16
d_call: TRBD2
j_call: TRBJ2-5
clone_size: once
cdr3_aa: CASTPTGGGVQETQYF
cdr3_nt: TGTGCCAGCACCCCGACGGGGGGGGGAGTCCAAGAGACCCAGTACTTC

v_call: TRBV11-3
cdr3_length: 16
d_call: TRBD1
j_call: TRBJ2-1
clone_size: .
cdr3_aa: CASSHGQGGRLGEQFF
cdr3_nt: TGTGCCAGCAGCCATGGACAGGGTGGACGACTGGGTGAGCAGTTCTTC

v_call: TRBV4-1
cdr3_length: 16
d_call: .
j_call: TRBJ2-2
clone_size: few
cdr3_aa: CASSPTMGQKTGELFF
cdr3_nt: TGCGCCAGCAGCCCAACCATGGGACAAAAGACCGGGGAGCTGTTTTTT

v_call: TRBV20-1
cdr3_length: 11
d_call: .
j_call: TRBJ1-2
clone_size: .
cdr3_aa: CSGLTGHGYTF
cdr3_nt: TGCAGTGGCCTAACAGGGCATGGCTACACCTTC

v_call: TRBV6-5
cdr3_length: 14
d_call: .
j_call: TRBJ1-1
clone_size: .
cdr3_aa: CASSYNGRNTEAFF
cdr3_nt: TGTGCCAGCAGTTATAACGGTAGGAACACTGAAGCTTTCTTT

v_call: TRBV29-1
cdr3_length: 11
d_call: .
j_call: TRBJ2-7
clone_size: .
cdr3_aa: CSVEASYEQYF
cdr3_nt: TGCAGCGTTGAAGCCAGCTACGAGCAGTACTTC

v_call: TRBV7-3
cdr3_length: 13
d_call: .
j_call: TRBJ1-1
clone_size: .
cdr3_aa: CASSLMLSTEAFF
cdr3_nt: TGTGCCAGCAGCTTAATGCTCAGCACTGAAGCTTTCTTT

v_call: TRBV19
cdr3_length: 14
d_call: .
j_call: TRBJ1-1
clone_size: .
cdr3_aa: CASSIRGMNTEAFF
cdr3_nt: TGTGCCAGTAGTATTCGGGGAATGAACACTGAAGCTTTCTTT

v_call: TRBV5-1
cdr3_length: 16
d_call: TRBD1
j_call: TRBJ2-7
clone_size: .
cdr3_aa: CASSSGKTGEGDEQYF
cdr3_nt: TGCGCCAGCAGCTCTGGCAAGACAGGGGAAGGGGACGAGCAGTACTTC

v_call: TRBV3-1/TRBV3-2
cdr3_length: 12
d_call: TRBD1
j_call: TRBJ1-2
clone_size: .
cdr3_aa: CASSPTGRSYTF
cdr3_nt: TGTGCCAGCAGCCCGACAGGGAGAAGCTACACCTTC

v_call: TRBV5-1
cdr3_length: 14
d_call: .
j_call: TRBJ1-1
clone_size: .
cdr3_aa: CASSLDPGFTEAFF
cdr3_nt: TGCGCCAGCAGCTTGGACCCAGGGTTCACTGAAGCTTTCTTT

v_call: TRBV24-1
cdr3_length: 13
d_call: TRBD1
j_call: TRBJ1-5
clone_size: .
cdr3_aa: CATSGTGIQPQHF
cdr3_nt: TGTGCCACTAGCGGGACAGGGATTCAGCCCCAGCATTTT

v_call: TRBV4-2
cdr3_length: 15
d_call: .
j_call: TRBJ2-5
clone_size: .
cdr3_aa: CASSRSLGSQETQYF
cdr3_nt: TGTGCCAGCAGCCGCTCACTGGGCAGCCAAGAGACCCAGTACTTC

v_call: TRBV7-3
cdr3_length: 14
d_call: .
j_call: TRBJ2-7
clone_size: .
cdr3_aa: CASSLHAGPYEQYF
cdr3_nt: TGTGCCAGCAGCTTACACGCAGGCCCCTACGAGCAGTACTTC

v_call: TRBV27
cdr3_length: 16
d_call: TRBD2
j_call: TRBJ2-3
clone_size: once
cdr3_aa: CASSFLAGTSTDTQYF
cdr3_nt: TGTGCCAGCTCCTTTCTAGCGGGAACTAGCACAGATACGCAGTATTTT

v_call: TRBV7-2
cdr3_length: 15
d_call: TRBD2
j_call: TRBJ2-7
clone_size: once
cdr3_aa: CASSSRSGGKGEQYF
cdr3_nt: TGTGCCAGCAGCTCGCGGAGCGGGGGCAAGGGAGAGCAGTACTTC

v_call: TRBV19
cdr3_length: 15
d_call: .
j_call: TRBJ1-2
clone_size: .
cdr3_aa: CASSIQSPRVGGYTF
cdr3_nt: TGTGCCAGTAGTATTCAGTCCCCCAGGGTAGGGGGCTACACCTTC

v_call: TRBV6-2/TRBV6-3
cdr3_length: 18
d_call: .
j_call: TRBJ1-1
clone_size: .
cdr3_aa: CASTPRKLAGMWNTEAFF
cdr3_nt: TGTGCCAGCACCCCCAGAAAACTCGCAGGGATGTGGAACACTGAAGCTTTCTTT

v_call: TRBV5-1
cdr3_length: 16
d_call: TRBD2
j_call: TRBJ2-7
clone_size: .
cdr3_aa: CASSLITSGGVTEQYF
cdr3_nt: TGCGCCAGCAGCTTGATCACTAGCGGGGGGGTGACCGAGCAGTACTTC

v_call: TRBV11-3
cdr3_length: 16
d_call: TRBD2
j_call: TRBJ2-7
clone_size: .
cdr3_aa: CASSLRGSGEDYEQYF
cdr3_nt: TGTGCCAGCAGCCTACGAGGTAGCGGGGAGGACTACGAGCAGTACTTC

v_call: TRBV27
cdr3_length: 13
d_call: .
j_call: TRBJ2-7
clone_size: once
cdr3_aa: CASSGGPSYEQYF
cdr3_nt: TGTGCCAGCAGTGGGGGCCCCTCCTACGAGCAGTACTTC

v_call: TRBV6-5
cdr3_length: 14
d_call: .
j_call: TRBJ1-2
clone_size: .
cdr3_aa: CASSWGTMDYGYTF
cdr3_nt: TGTGCCAGCAGTTGGGGGACAATGGACTATGGCTACACCTTC

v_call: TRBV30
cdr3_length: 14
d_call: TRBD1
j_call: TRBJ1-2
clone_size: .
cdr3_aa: CAWSGIGTVYGYTF
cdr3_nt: TGTGCCTGGAGTGGGATTGGGACAGTGTATGGCTACACCTTC

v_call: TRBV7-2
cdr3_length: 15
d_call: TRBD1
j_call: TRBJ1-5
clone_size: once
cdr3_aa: CASSLTGTGNQPQHF
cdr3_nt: TGTGCCAGCAGCTTAACCGGGACAGGCAATCAGCCCCAGCATTTT

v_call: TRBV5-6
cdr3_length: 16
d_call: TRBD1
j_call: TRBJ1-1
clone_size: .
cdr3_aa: CASSLGTGVLHTEAFF
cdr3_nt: TGTGCCAGCAGCTTAGGGACAGGCGTTCTCCACACTGAAGCTTTCTTT

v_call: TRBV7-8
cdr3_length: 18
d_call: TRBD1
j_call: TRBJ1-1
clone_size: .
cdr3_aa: CASSFRRDRAFMNTEAFF
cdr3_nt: TGTGCCAGCAGCTTCCGGCGGGACAGGGCCTTCATGAACACTGAAGCTTTCTTT

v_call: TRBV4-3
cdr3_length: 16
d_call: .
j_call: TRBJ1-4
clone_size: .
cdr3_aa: CASSQDLTEFDEKLFF
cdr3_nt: TGCGCCAGCAGCCAAGATCTTACCGAGTTCGATGAAAAACTGTTTTTT